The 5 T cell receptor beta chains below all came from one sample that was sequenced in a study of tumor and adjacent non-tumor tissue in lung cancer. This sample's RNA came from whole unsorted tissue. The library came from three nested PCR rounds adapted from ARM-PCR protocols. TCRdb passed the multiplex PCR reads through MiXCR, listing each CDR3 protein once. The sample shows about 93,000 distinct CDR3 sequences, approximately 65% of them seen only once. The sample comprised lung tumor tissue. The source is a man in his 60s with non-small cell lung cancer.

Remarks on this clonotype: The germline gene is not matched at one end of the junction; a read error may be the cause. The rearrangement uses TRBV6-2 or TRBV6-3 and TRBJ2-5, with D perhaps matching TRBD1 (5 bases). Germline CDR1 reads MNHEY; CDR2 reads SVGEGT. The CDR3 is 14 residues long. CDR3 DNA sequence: TGTGCCAGCAGTCACTCATGGACAAAAGAGACTCAGTACTTC. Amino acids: CASSHSWTKETQYF.

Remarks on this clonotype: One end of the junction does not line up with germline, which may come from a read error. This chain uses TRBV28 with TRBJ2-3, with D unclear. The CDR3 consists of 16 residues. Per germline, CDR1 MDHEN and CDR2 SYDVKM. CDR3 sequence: CASSLSFGGGTDTQYF. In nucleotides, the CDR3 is TGCGCCAGCAGTTTAAGCTTCGGTGGGGGCACAGATACGCAGTATTTT.

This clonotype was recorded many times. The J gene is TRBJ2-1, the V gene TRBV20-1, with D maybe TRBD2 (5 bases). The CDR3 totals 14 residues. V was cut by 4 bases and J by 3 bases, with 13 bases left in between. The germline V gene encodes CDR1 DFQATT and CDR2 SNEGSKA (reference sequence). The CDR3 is CSAKGSAVYNEQFF. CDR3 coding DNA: TGCAGTGCTAAAGGTAGCGCGGTCTACAATGAGCAGTTCTTC.

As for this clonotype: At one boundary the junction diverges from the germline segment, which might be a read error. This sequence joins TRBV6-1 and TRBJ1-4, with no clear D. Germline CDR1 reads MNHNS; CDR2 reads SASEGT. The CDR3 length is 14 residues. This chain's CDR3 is CARRLSADNEELFF. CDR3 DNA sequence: TGTGCCAGGAGACTCTCGGCAGATAATGAAGAACTGTTTTTT.

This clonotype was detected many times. CDR3 sequence: CASSLVDRGAGANVLTF. DNA of the CDR3: TGTGCCAGCAGCTTAGTGGACAGGGGGGCCGGGGCCAACGTCCTGACTTTC. The chain carries TRBV5-6 and TRBJ2-6, with TRBD1 matching 10 bases. Germline CDR1 and CDR2: SGHDT and YYEEEE. V lost 2 bases to trimming and J lost 4 bases; unmatched junction nucleotides: 6. This CDR3 has 17 amino acids.